This T cell receptor (beta chain) stems from a study of CD8+CD57+ T cells in acquired aplastic anemia (dated by TCRdb to the late 2010s). Context from the whole study: A mean of approximately 2.9 ug of DNA, ranging from roughly 0.2 to 30 ug, was extracted from sorted CD4+ and CD8+ cells. CD8+CD57+ expansion was defined as frequency above the mean frequency observed in healthy subjects. Summary of the overall study and its limitations: Between patients and healthy controls, no significant difference in CD8+ Simpson's diversity was found (P=0.060). Roughly 30 CD8+ CDR3 sequences were found to be shared between patients and controls, but these sequences appeared to be highly expressed in patients and within the immunodominant clones of the patients.

Genomic DNA was used as template for profiling of TCR beta VDJ combinations and CDR3 sequences. An Illumina HiSeq 2000 was the platform used for TCR repertoire sequencing. The study's processing was this. Repertoires were assessed using TRBV/TRBJ rearrangement plots, CDR3 size and DJ length profiles, and Simpson's diversity index. Whichever DNA sequence was most abundant in the deep sequencing data was defined as the immunodominant clone. CDR3 amino acid sequences were screened for sharing across subjects and compared with published repertoires and the VDJdb database. The raw public reads went through TCRdb reprocessing: fastp at Q25, MiXCR clone calling, in-frame beta chains kept. Merged by CDR3 protein, the rows form single entries marked with the most common genes and DNA. The V and J calls follow TCRdb's processing rather than the paper's. This sample holds about 200,000 distinct CDR3 sequences; more than 55% were observed only once. Jointly, the top ten make up about 60% of the sample.

A few counts support this clonotype. Its antigen remains undetermined. No much larger clonotype is one base removed from it; base qualities were not supplied. Patients chosen for sequencing had shown expansion of CD8+CD57+ cells by flow cytometry. All patients had severe acquired aplastic anemia diagnosed by International Study of Aplastic Anemia and Agranulocytosis and Camitta criteria. No patient had received any therapy when blood was sampled. In the study, sorted CD4+ and CD8+ blood T cells from patients with severe aplastic anemia and from healthy subjects underwent deep sequencing of TCR repertoires. Patients were enrolled in the USA under clinicaltrials.gov protocols 00001620, 01623167, 00001397, 00071045, 00081523 and 00961064. Ficoll-Paque density gradient centrifugation was used to isolate peripheral blood mononuclear cells. CD4+ and CD8+ T cells were sorted by FACS or magnetic beads before DNA extraction.

The germline V gene (reference sequence) provides CDR1 LNHNV and CDR2 YYDKDF. The germline ends are 11 bases apart after V is trimmed by 6 bases and J by 0 bases. There are 14 amino acids in the CDR3, from cysteine to phenylalanine inclusive. Only the CDR3 part of the read is kept: 42 bases, read in frame from the first base. This chain joins TRBV15 to TRBJ1-1; confidence is insufficient to name the D gene. The sequence was obtained from a human donor with aplastic anemia. Sequenced: sorted CD4+, CD8+, or CD8+CD57+ T cells (not recorded which) from PBMCs. The nucleotide sequence reads TGTGCCACCAGAGTTTGGGGTATGAACACTGAAGCTTTCTTT. Its coded protein is CATRVWGMNTEAFF.